The rows below give T cell receptor beta chains drawn from one sample of a study of blood T cell repertoires in COVID-19. The table came from immunoSEQ multiplex PCR; TCRdb's copy has only in-frame clones and leaves some out. The sample lists around 270,000 clones, approximately 88% occurring once. The sequenced material came from PBMCs or T cells enriched from blood (not recorded which). Every receptor here comes from a woman aged 40 to 50 who had been exposed to COVID-19. The CDR3 runs from the conserved cysteine through the conserved F or W. The D gene is left open where the match is weak.

V	D	J	length	DNA	CDR3
TRBV7-2	TRBD2	TRBJ2-5	16	TGTGCCAGCAACACGCCGCCGGGACTAAGGTTTGAGACCCAGTACTTC	CASNTPPGLRFETQYF
TRBV5-1	TRBD2	TRBJ2-7	15	TGCGCCAGCAGCCCTGTTGCGGGGGGGACATTCGAGCAGTACTTC	CASSPVAGGTFEQYF
TRBV4-3	TRBD1	TRBJ2-7	16	TGCGCCAGCAGCCAGCTGAGAGGGACAGGGCACGGGGAGCAGTACTTC	CASSQLRGTGHGEQYF
TRBV20-1	-	TRBJ1-1	11	TGCAGTGCTCCATACGTGACAGAAGCTTTCTTT	CSAPYVTEAFF
TRBV7-3	TRBD2	TRBJ2-1	14	TGTGCCAGCAGCCGGGGAGCGGGAGTTAATGAGCAGTTCTTC	CASSRGAGVNEQFF
TRBV24-1	TRBD2	TRBJ2-3	19	TGTGCCACCAGTGATGATGGGACTAGCGGGAGGTGGGGCACAGATACGCAGTATTTT	CATSDDGTSGRWGTDTQYF
TRBV20-1	-	TRBJ2-7	14	TGCAGTGCTAGTACGGGACAAGGTATTACTGAGCAGTACTTC	CSASTGQGITEQYF
TRBV9	-	TRBJ2-2	15	TGTGCCAGCAGCGTATCTGGTCAGGGTTTCGGGGAGCTGTTTTTT	CASSVSGQGFGELFF
TRBV4-3	TRBD1	TRBJ2-5	16	TGCGCCAGCAGCCAAAACCGGGACAGGGCTCAAGAGACCCAGTACTTC	CASSQNRDRAQETQYF
TRBV6-6	TRBD1	TRBJ2-1	16	TGTGCCAGCAGCCAAGCAATTCGGGACAGGGGAGATGAGCAGTTCTTC	CASSQAIRDRGDEQFF
TRBV6-6	-	TRBJ2-7	13	TGTGCCAGCAGTTACGGCAATTCCTACGAGCAGTACTTC	CASSYGNSYEQYF
TRBV27	TRBD1	TRBJ2-7	14	TGTGCCAGCAGTTTATACAGGGGAAACTACGAGCAGTACTTC	CASSLYRGNYEQYF
TRBV7-9	TRBD1	TRBJ1-2	14	TGTGCCAGCAGCTTGGGACAGGCTAACTATGGCTACACCTTC	CASSLGQANYGYTF
TRBV6-2/TRBV6-3	-	TRBJ2-3	14	TGTGCCAGCAGTTTGTCGGGGGGCACAGATACGCAGTATTTT	CASSLSGGTDTQYF
TRBV5-1	TRBD1	TRBJ1-2	14	TGCGCCAGCAGCTCCGGGACAGGATACTATGGCTACACCTTC	CASSSGTGYYGYTF
TRBV3-1/TRBV3-2	TRBD1	TRBJ2-7	16	TGTGCCAGCAGCCGATCGACCGGGACAGGGGGCTACGAGCAGTACTTC	CASSRSTGTGGYEQYF
TRBV6-6	TRBD1	TRBJ2-5	14	TGTGCCAGCGTTACAGGGGCTTTAGGGGAGACCCAGTACTTC	CASVTGALGETQYF
TRBV27	-	TRBJ1-1	14	TGTGCCAGCAGCGAACAACAGGGAACCACTGAAGCTTTCTTT	CASSEQQGTTEAFF
TRBV11-2	-	TRBJ2-1	13	TGTGCCAGCAGCTTAGATCTAAAGAATGAGCAGTTCTTC	CASSLDLKNEQFF
TRBV3-1/TRBV3-2	-	TRBJ1-2	12	TGTGCCAGCAGCCACGGACTGGGGGGCTACACCTTC	CASSHGLGGYTF
TRBV29-1	TRBD2	TRBJ2-1	14	TGCAGCGTCCTAGGAGCTAGCGGGACCGATGAGCAGTTCTTC	CSVLGASGTDEQFF
TRBV15	TRBD2	TRBJ2-7	15	TGTGCCACCAGCCCGGGGGGACTTCACTCCTACGAGCAGTACTTC	CATSPGGLHSYEQYF
TRBV6-1	-	TRBJ2-5	13	TGTGCCAGCAGTGAATTAGTTATGGAGACCCAGTACTTC	CASSELVMETQYF
TRBV30	TRBD1	TRBJ2-3	14	TGTGCCTCGGCAACCGGGACAGGGTCGAATACGCAGTATTTT	CASATGTGSNTQYF
TRBV7-9	-	TRBJ1-4	12	TGTGCCAGCAGCTTACCGAATGAAAAACTGTTTTTT	CASSLPNEKLFF
TRBV19	-	TRBJ1-1	15	TGTGCCAGTAGCCCTCCTTGGGGGCTTGGCACTGAAGCTTTCTTT	CASSPPWGLGTEAFF
TRBV5-8	-	TRBJ1-1	13	TGTGCCAGCAGCCTTTTCAACCGGAGAGAAGCTTTCTTT	CASSLFNRREAFF
TRBV2	TRBD1	TRBJ2-5	14	TGTGCCAGCACCAATAGGGGGCCTCAAGAGACCCAGTACTTC	CASTNRGPQETQYF
TRBV7-2	TRBD2	TRBJ2-5	15	TGTGCCAGCAGCTTAACTAGCGGGGGGCCGGGGACCCAGTACTTC	CASSLTSGGPGTQYF
TRBV6-1	TRBD1	TRBJ1-2	17	TGTGCCAGCAGTGAGACAGGGCTGCGGGGAGGCTTAAGAGGCTACACCTTC	CASSETGLRGGLRGYTF
TRBV28	-	TRBJ1-2	12	TGTGCCAGCAAACAGAGTAACTATGGCTACACCTTC	CASKQSNYGYTF
TRBV28	TRBD2	TRBJ2-5	15	TGTGCCAGCAGTCCCCGGGGGGAGGCCGGGGAGACCCAGTACTTC	CASSPRGEAGETQYF
TRBV2	-	TRBJ2-2	13	TGTGCCAGCAGGAGAACTAGTACCGGGGAGCTGTTTTTT	CASRRTSTGELFF